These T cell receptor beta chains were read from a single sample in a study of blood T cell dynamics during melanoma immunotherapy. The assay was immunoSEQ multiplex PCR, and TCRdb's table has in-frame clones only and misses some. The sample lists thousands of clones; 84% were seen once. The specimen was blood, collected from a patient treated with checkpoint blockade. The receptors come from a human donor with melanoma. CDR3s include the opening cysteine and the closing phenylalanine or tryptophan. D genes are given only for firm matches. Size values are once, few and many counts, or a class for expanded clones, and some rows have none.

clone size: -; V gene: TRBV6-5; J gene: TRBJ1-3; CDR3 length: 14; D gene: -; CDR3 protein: CASSYGGAGNTIYF; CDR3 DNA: TGTGCCAGCAGTTATGGGGGGGCTGGAAACACCATATATTTT
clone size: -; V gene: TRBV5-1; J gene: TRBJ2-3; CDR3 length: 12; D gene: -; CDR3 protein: CASSLVTDTQYF; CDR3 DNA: TGCGCCAGCAGCTTGGTCACAGATACGCAGTATTTT
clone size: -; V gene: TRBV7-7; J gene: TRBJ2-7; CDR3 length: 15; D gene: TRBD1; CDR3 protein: CASSLGTGGSYEQYF; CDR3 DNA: TGTGCTAGCAGCTTAGGGACAGGGGGCTCCTACGAGCAGTACTTC
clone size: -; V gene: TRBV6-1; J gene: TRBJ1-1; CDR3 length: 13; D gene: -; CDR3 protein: CASSERGASWAFF; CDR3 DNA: TGTGCCAGCAGTGAGCGTGGAGCTTCTTGGGCTTTCTTT
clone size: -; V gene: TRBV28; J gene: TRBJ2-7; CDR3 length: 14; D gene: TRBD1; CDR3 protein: CASRKQGGGYEQYF; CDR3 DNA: TGTGCCAGCAGAAAACAGGGGGGTGGCTACGAGCAGTACTTC
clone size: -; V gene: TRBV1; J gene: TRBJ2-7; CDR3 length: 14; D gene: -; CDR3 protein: CTSSPVGSTYEQYF; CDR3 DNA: TGCACCAGCAGCCCGGTTGGTAGTACCTACGAGCAGTACTTC
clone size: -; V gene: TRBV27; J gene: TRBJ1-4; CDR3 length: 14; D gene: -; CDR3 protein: CASKLGRGNEKLFF; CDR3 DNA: TGTGCCAGCAAATTGGGCAGGGGTAATGAAAAACTGTTTTTT
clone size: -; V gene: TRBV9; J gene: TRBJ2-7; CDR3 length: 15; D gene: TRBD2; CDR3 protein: CASSVAGGPIYEQYF; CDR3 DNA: TGTGCCAGCAGCGTAGCGGGAGGGCCTATCTACGAGCAGTACTTC
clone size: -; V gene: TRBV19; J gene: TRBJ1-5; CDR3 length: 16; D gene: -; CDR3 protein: CASSPLSPESNQPQHF; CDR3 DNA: TGTGCCAGTAGTCCTCTCTCGCCAGAGAGTAATCAGCCCCAGCATTTT
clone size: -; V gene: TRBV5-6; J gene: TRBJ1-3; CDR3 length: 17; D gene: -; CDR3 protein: CASSLVGGPSSGNTIYF; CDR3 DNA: TGTGCCAGCAGCTTGGTTGGAGGGCCCAGCTCTGGAAACACCATATATTTT
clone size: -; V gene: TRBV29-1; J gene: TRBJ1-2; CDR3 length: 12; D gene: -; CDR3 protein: CSVSGTVYGYTF; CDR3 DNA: TGCAGCGTTTCCGGGACTGTATATGGCTACACCTTC
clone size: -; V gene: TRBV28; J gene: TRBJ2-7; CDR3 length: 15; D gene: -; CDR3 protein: CASSLGGKSSYEQYF; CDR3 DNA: TGTGCCAGCAGTTTAGGGGGAAAGAGCTCCTACGAGCAGTACTTC
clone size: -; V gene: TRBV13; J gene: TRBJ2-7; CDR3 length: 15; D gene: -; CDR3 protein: CASSAVRDATYEQYF; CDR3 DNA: TGTGCCAGCAGCGCAGTCAGGGATGCTACCTACGAGCAGTACTTC
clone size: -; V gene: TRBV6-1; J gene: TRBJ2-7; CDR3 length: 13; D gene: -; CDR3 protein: CASTNDNSYEQYF; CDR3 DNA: TGTGCCAGCACCAATGACAACTCCTACGAGCAGTACTTC
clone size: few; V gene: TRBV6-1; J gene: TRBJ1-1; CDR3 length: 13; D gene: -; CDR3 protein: CASSWTRNTEAFF; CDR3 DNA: TGTGCCAGCAGTTGGACAAGGAACACTGAAGCTTTCTTT
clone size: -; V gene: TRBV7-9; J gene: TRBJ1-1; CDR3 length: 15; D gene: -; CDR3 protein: CASNPPWGRPHEAFF; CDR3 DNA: TGTGCCAGCAACCCCCCATGGGGCCGACCTCATGAAGCTTTCTTT
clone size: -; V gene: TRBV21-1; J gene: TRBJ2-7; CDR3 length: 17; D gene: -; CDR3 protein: CASSKAVPRTFSYEQYF; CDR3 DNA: TGTGCCAGCAGCAAAGCCGTACCACGGACATTTTCCTACGAGCAGTACTTC
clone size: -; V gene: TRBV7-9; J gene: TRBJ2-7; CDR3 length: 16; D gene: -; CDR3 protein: CASSLGGGRVSYEQYF; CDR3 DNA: TGTGCCAGCAGCTTAGGTGGGGGGCGCGTTTCCTACGAGCAGTACTTC
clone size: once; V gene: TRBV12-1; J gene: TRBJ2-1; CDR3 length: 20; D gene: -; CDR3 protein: CASSWGRTSGRAIISHEQFF; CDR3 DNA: TGTGCCAGCAGCTGGGGACGGACTAGCGGGAGGGCCATCATTAGTCATGAGCAGTTCTTC
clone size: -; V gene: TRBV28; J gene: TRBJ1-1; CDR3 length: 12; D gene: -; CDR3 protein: CASSLGNTEAFF; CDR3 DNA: TGTGCCAGCAGTTTGGGAAACACTGAAGCTTTCTTT